This TCR beta chain was identified in a study of shared clonotypes between healthy human individuals. The data were produced by immunoSEQ multiplex PCR, yet TCRdb's version contains in-frame clones alone and is incomplete. The repertoire holds hundreds of thousands of clones, with approximately 95% as singletons. Points on this clone: What it binds is unknown.

CD45RO-negative, CCR7-selected cells formed the naive CD8 fraction, which excluded terminally differentiated effector memory CD45RA+ cells. HIV-negative, healthy adults without recent acute infections or vaccinations were the donors. This CDR3 is built from 17 residues. Per germline, CDR1 LNHNV and CDR2 YYDKDF (reference sequence). Whole-study results and caveats: Measured sharing among donors was expected to vary with sequencing depth. Lower generation probabilities were found for non-shared clonotypes than for those shared by all four donors.

V usage is TRBV15 and J usage is TRBJ2-5, with D tentatively TRBD2 (6 bases). Matching the DNA end better, TRBJ2-7 makes the J call doubtful. This TCR was sampled from a woman in her 30s in good health. Sequencing was done on a sample of naive CD8+ T cells sorted from blood. The CDR3 loop is CATSRDLEDYLDYEQYF. The CDR3 region has the DNA TGTGCCACCAGCAGAGATCTAGAGGACTACCTCGACTACGAGCAGTACTTC.